This TCR beta chain was found in a study of blood T cell repertoires in COVID-19. Study-wide context: Samples taken during acute and convalescent COVID-19 were collected in the United States, Italy and Spain.

Germline V lookup: CDR1 SNHLY, CDR2 FYNNEI. This CDR3 is built from 16 residues. Losses at the gene ends were 5 bases for V and 2 bases for J; bases not matched to a gene: 6. Authors' processing steps: Amplifying reference gene primers gave estimates of nucleated cell counts. Assay: immunoSEQ multiplex PCR; the TCRdb copy retains only in-frame clones and omits some. Clonal size and the V and J genes are those of that table, whereas D and trimming came from the DNA. Among a few hundred thousand clones, roughly 85% were seen once, and the ten largest hold around 2.5%. Patients of the Seattle cohort, enrolled during active infection, were followed longitudinally.

Specimen: peripheral blood. This rearrangement joins TRBV2 to TRBJ2-3; TRBD2 matches at 11 bases. This clonotype originated in an older woman with COVID-19, enrolled during active disease. The DNA of the CDR3 is TGTGCCAGCAGTTCCGGGACTAGCGGTTTCACAGATACGCAGTATTTT. This translates into CASSSGTSGFTDTQYF.